The rows below give T cell receptor beta chains drawn from one sample of a study of CD4 T cells in relation to SARS-CoV-2 and coronaviruses. Here immunoSEQ multiplex PCR was the method, and the copy in TCRdb shows in-frame clones only, minus some. In the table there are some 11,000 clones, 87% of which are singletons. Sequencing was carried out using naive CD4+ T cells from PBMCs. These receptors were taken from an adult with COVID-19. CDR3s include the opening cysteine and the closing phenylalanine or tryptophan. The order of the fields is D gene, J gene, clone size, V gene, CDR3 protein, CDR3 DNA. The D gene is left open where the match is weak. The size of a clone is reported for some rows only, either as once, few or many, or as a class for expanded clones.

D: .
J: TRBJ2-1
size: .
V: TRBV19
CDR3: CASSSRGGVNEQFF
DNA: TGTGCCAGTAGTTCCCGGGGTGGAGTAAATGAGCAGTTCTTC

D: .
J: TRBJ1-1
size: .
V: TRBV5-8
CDR3: CASSLADRGNTEAFF
DNA: TGTGCCAGCAGCTTGGCGGATAGGGGGAACACTGAAGCTTTCTTT

D: .
J: TRBJ2-7
size: few
V: TRBV15
CDR3: CATSRDKGSYEQYF
DNA: TGTGCCACCAGCAGAGATAAGGGTTCCTACGAGCAGTACTTC

D: .
J: TRBJ2-7
size: .
V: TRBV3-1/TRBV3-2
CDR3: CASSQDNRAYEQYF
DNA: TGTGCCAGCAGCCAAGACAACAGAGCATACGAGCAGTACTTC

D: .
J: TRBJ1-5
size: .
V: TRBV5-8
CDR3: CASSTNVKQGPQHF
DNA: TGTGCCAGCAGTACAAACGTTAAACAAGGGCCCCAGCATTTT

D: TRBD2
J: TRBJ2-5
size: .
V: TRBV7-6
CDR3: CASSWIAGGPTSRETQYF
DNA: TGTGCCAGCAGCTGGATAGCGGGGGGTCCTACTAGTAGGGAGACCCAGTACTTC

D: .
J: TRBJ2-5
size: .
V: TRBV10-3
CDR3: CAISVRETQYF
DNA: TGTGCCATCAGTGTAAGAGAGACCCAGTACTTC

D: TRBD1
J: TRBJ1-1
size: .
V: TRBV7-2
CDR3: CASSSQGAGTEAFF
DNA: TGTGCCAGCAGCTCCCAGGGGGCCGGGACTGAAGCTTTCTTT

D: TRBD1
J: TRBJ2-3
size: .
V: TRBV7-9
CDR3: CAAVGGDRGQADTQYF
DNA: TGTGCCGCAGTAGGGGGGGACAGGGGGCAGGCAGATACGCAGTATTTT

D: .
J: TRBJ1-5
size: .
V: TRBV7-8
CDR3: CASSPNVGNQPQHF
DNA: TGTGCCAGCAGCCCTAATGTCGGCAATCAGCCCCAGCATTTT

D: TRBD1
J: TRBJ2-2
size: .
V: TRBV27
CDR3: CASSFHGTGVTGELFF
DNA: TGTGCCAGCAGTTTTCATGGGACAGGGGTGACCGGGGAGCTGTTTTTT

D: .
J: TRBJ2-6
size: once
V: TRBV2
CDR3: CASSLMGYRYQSRASVLTF
DNA: TGTGCCAGCAGTCTGATGGGTTACCGATACCAAAGTCGGGCCAGCGTCCTGACTTTC

D: .
J: TRBJ1-6
size: .
V: TRBV7-8
CDR3: CASSRLENSPLHF
DNA: TGTGCCAGCAGCCGCCTAGAGAATTCACCCCTCCACTTT

D: .
J: TRBJ2-5
size: .
V: TRBV6-5
CDR3: CASRRSFGGETQYF
DNA: TGTGCCAGCAGAAGATCTTTTGGGGGAGAGACCCAGTACTTC

D: .
J: TRBJ2-3
size: .
V: TRBV18
CDR3: CASCRGDLDTQYF
DNA: TGTGCCAGCTGTCGTGGGGACCTCGATACGCAGTATTTT

D: TRBD2
J: TRBJ2-3
size: .
V: TRBV7-6
CDR3: CASSLGTSGGTDTQYF
DNA: TGTGCCAGCAGCTTAGGTACTAGCGGGGGTACAGATACGCAGTATTTT

D: .
J: TRBJ2-3
size: .
V: TRBV5-1
CDR3: CASSSPELGTQYF
DNA: TGCGCCAGCAGCTCCCCCGAGTTAGGGACGCAGTATTTT

D: TRBD2
J: TRBJ2-5
size: .
V: TRBV7-2
CDR3: CASSLARGGGAVWETQYF
DNA: TGTGCCAGCAGCTTAGCGCGGGGCGGGGGGGCGGTCTGGGAGACCCAGTACTTC

D: .
J: TRBJ1-4
size: .
V: TRBV19
CDR3: CASSIGANEKLFF
DNA: TGTGCCAGTAGTATCGGGGCTAATGAAAAACTGTTTTTT

D: TRBD1
J: TRBJ2-5
size: .
V: TRBV3-1/TRBV3-2
CDR3: CASSRRTGRFAEETQYF
DNA: TGTGCCAGCAGCAGAAGGACAGGGAGATTCGCGGAAGAGACCCAGTACTTC

D: .
J: TRBJ2-2
size: .
V: TRBV9
CDR3: CASSVAQAPNTGELFF
DNA: TGTGCCAGCAGCGTAGCGCAGGCCCCAAACACCGGGGAGCTGTTTTTT

D: .
J: TRBJ1-6
size: .
V: TRBV19
CDR3: CASTSTGIGASSYNSPLHF
DNA: TGTGCCAGTACCTCCACAGGAATTGGTGCTAGCTCCTATAATTCACCCCTCCACTTT

D: TRBD2
J: TRBJ2-5
size: .
V: TRBV11-2
CDR3: CASSLLGGVGETQYF
DNA: TGTGCCAGCAGCTTATTGGGGGGGGTAGGGGAGACCCAGTACTTC

D: .
J: TRBJ2-5
size: .
V: TRBV9
CDR3: CASSVGPSQETQYF
DNA: TGTGCCAGCAGCGTTGGGCCCAGCCAAGAGACCCAGTACTTC

D: .
J: TRBJ1-2
size: .
V: TRBV10-2
CDR3: CASSEEGPKGYTF
DNA: TGCGCCAGCAGTGAGGAGGGGCCGAAGGGCTACACCTTC

D: TRBD1
J: TRBJ1-2
size: few
V: TRBV5-1
CDR3: CASSNGQGGYTF
DNA: TGCGCCAGCAGCAACGGACAGGGTGGCTACACCTTC

D: TRBD1
J: TRBJ1-2
size: once
V: TRBV19
CDR3: CASSPEGQGPYGYTF
DNA: TGTGCCAGTAGTCCCGAGGGACAGGGCCCCTATGGCTACACCTTC

D: .
J: TRBJ1-1
size: .
V: TRBV12-3/TRBV12-4
CDR3: CASSFKSNTEAFF
DNA: TGTGCCAGCAGTTTTAAGTCAAACACTGAAGCTTTCTTT

D: .
J: TRBJ2-3
size: .
V: TRBV29-1
CDR3: CSVAWRADTQYF
DNA: TGCAGCGTTGCCTGGCGGGCGGATACGCAGTATTTT

D: .
J: TRBJ2-5
size: .
V: TRBV30
CDR3: CAWTPVEETQYF
DNA: TGTGCCTGGACCCCGGTGGAAGAGACCCAGTACTTC

D: TRBD1
J: TRBJ2-5
size: .
V: TRBV28
CDR3: CASSLGDRLQETQYF
DNA: TGTGCCAGCAGTTTAGGGGACAGACTCCAAGAGACCCAGTACTTC

D: .
J: TRBJ2-1
size: .
V: TRBV18
CDR3: CASSPRGNEPEQFF
DNA: TGTGCCAGCTCACCACGGGGGAATGAGCCGGAGCAGTTCTTC

D: .
J: TRBJ2-7
size: .
V: TRBV2
CDR3: CASSGTNYEQYF
DNA: TGTGCCAGCAGTGGGACAAACTACGAGCAGTACTTC

D: .
J: TRBJ1-5
size: .
V: TRBV6-2/TRBV6-3
CDR3: CASSYSNENNQPQHF
DNA: TGTGCCAGCAGTTACTCGAATGAGAATAATCAGCCCCAGCATTTT

D: TRBD2
J: TRBJ2-2
size: once
V: TRBV2
CDR3: CASSGTSSGQTGELFF
DNA: TGTGCCAGTTCCGGGACTAGCAGCGGACAGACCGGGGAGCTGTTTTTT

D: .
J: TRBJ2-2
size: .
V: TRBV24-1
CDR3: CATSDPGDANTGELFF
DNA: TGTGCCACCAGTGACCCAGGGGACGCGAACACCGGGGAGCTGTTTTTT

D: .
J: TRBJ1-1
size: .
V: TRBV5-1
CDR3: CASSLNPAANTEAFF
DNA: TGCGCCAGCAGCTTGAATCCAGCGGCGAACACTGAAGCTTTCTTT

D: .
J: TRBJ1-4
size: .
V: TRBV5-1
CDR3: CASRRRTNEKLFF
DNA: TGCGCCAGTCGAAGGCGCACTAATGAAAAACTGTTTTTT

D: TRBD1
J: TRBJ1-2
size: .
V: TRBV18
CDR3: CASSPLDRGNYGYTF
DNA: TGTGCCAGCTCACCCCTGGACAGGGGAAACTATGGCTACACCTTC

D: TRBD2
J: TRBJ2-2
size: .
V: TRBV7-9
CDR3: CASSPSGGRTGELFF
DNA: TGTGCCAGCAGCCCTAGCGGGGGGAGGACCGGGGAGCTGTTTTTT

D: .
J: TRBJ1-2
size: .
V: TRBV3-1/TRBV3-2
CDR3: CASSQDLRGLGGYTF
DNA: TGTGCCAGCAGCCAAGATTTACGAGGGTTGGGTGGCTACACCTTC

D: .
J: TRBJ2-5
size: .
V: TRBV5-5
CDR3: CASSPGGAPAETQYF
DNA: TGTGCCAGCAGCCCTGGGGGGGCCCCCGCAGAGACCCAGTACTTC

D: TRBD1
J: TRBJ2-2
size: .
V: TRBV5-1
CDR3: CASSPGTGRNTGELFF
DNA: TGCGCCAGCAGCCCCGGGACAGGGCGGAACACCGGGGAGCTGTTTTTT

D: .
J: TRBJ2-5
size: .
V: TRBV7-9
CDR3: CASSFSVETQYF
DNA: TGTGCCAGCAGCTTTTCGGTGGAGACCCAGTACTTC